Listed below are T cell receptor beta chains from one sample, sequenced in a study of blood T cell repertoires in COVID-19. This table comes from immunoSEQ multiplex PCR, and its TCRdb copy is limited to in-frame clones, with some not included. The sample lists roughly 230,000 clones; 70% to 90% were seen once. The specimen sequenced was peripheral blood. The receptors come from a woman in her sixties with active or convalescent COVID-19. Both conserved end residues are part of each CDR3. The order of the fields is V gene, J gene, clone size, D gene, CDR3 DNA, CDR3 protein. The D gene is left open where the match is weak. Clone size is stated in some rows and not others, as once, few, many or a class when expanded.

TRBV18	TRBJ2-7	few	TRBD1	TGTGCCAGCTCATCCCAATACGGGGACAGACCCTACGAGCAGTACTTC	CASSSQYGDRPYEQYF
TRBV27	TRBJ2-1	-	-	TGTGCCAGTAAACGGGGGGCCGGCCGCAATGAGCAGTTCTTC	CASKRGAGRNEQFF
TRBV5-4	TRBJ2-2	-	TRBD2	TGTGCCAGCAGCTCGACTAGCGCGGGGGAGCTGTTTTTT	CASSSTSAGELFF
TRBV7-2	TRBJ2-1	-	TRBD2	TGTGCCAGCAGCGCAACTAGCGGGGGGGCGCGGAATGAGCAGTTCTTC	CASSATSGGARNEQFF
TRBV2	TRBJ1-5	-	-	TGTGCCAGCAGCGGAGGACTGTTTGGCAATCAGCCCCAGCATTTT	CASSGGLFGNQPQHF
TRBV29-1	TRBJ1-2	-	TRBD1	TGCAGCGTTGACGGACAGGGGGTCTATGGCTACACCTTC	CSVDGQGVYGYTF
TRBV5-1	TRBJ2-5	-	-	TGCGCCAGCAGCACCGGACTGGACCAAGAGACCCAGTACTTC	CASSTGLDQETQYF
TRBV29-1	TRBJ1-4	-	-	TGCAGCGTTGAAGCTGGACAGCGAACCCAGTTTTTT	CSVEAGQRTQFF
TRBV5-1	TRBJ2-3	-	TRBD2	TGCGCCAGCAGCTTTAGCGGGGGCCGCACAGATACGCAGTATTTT	CASSFSGGRTDTQYF
TRBV24-1	TRBJ1-1	-	TRBD1	TGTGCCACCAGTGAATCCGGGACAGGGAAAAAGACTGAAGCTTTCTTT	CATSESGTGKKTEAFF
TRBV19	TRBJ2-1	many	TRBD2	TGTGCCAGTAGTATTTCCTTTGGCGGGGGGGACAATGAGCAGTTCTTC	CASSISFGGGDNEQFF
TRBV7-8	TRBJ1-4	-	TRBD1	TGTGCCAGCAGCTCCAGGGGGGCAACTAATGAAAAACTGTTTTTT	CASSSRGATNEKLFF
TRBV5-4	TRBJ1-2	-	-	TGTGCCAGCGCACAGGGATTAGCTAACTATGGCTACACCTTC	CASAQGLANYGYTF
TRBV7-9	TRBJ2-3	-	-	TGTGCCAGCCCCGCGATAGGAGCGGAGGGAAGTACGCAGTATTTT	CASPAIGAEGSTQYF
TRBV5-1	TRBJ2-7	few	TRBD2	TGCGCCAGCAGGCCCCATCTAGCGGACTCCTACGAGCAGTACTTC	CASRPHLADSYEQYF
TRBV5-1	TRBJ2-3	-	TRBD2	TGCGCCAGCAGCTTGGACGGCGGGAGTGCAGATACGCAGTATTTT	CASSLDGGSADTQYF
TRBV5-5	TRBJ1-4	-	-	TGTGCCAGCAGCTTAGGGGGGGAGAATGAAAAACTGTTTTTT	CASSLGGENEKLFF
TRBV6-5	TRBJ2-1	-	TRBD2	TGTGCCAGCTCTCAGACTAGCGGGGTTTACAATGAGCAGTTCTTC	CASSQTSGVYNEQFF
TRBV5-1	TRBJ1-3	-	-	TGCGCCAGCAGCTTGGGGGGCAGTACCTCTGGAAACACCATATATTTT	CASSLGGSTSGNTIYF
TRBV6-1	TRBJ1-2	-	-	TGTGCCAGCAGTGAAGCGGGAGTGATTGGCTATGGCTACACCTTC	CASSEAGVIGYGYTF
TRBV19	TRBJ2-5	once	TRBD2	TGTGCCAGTAGGGGGACTAGCGGGCCGAAAGAGACCCAGTACTTC	CASRGTSGPKETQYF
TRBV3-1/TRBV3-2	TRBJ2-2	-	-	TGTGCCAGCAGCCAAGCCAGCAGGACCGGGGAGCTGTTTTTT	CASSQASRTGELFF
TRBV7-2	TRBJ2-7	once	TRBD2	TGTGCCAGCAATCTAGCGGGAGCCCAGCAGTACTTC	CASNLAGAQQYF
TRBV10-3	TRBJ2-5	-	TRBD2	TGTGCCATCAGTGGGTTAGCGGGAGGAACCCAAGAGACCCAGTACTTC	CAISGLAGGTQETQYF
TRBV19	TRBJ1-1	few	-	TGTGCCAGTAGCCCCCGGTCCACGGGCACTGAAGCTTTCTTT	CASSPRSTGTEAFF
TRBV28	TRBJ1-3	few	-	TGTGCCAGCACCGCGGGAAGCTCTGGAAACACCATATATTTT	CASTAGSSGNTIYF
TRBV23-1	TRBJ2-2	once	TRBD1	TGCGCCAGCAGCCGGGACAGGTTCGAGAGGGAGCTGTTTTTT	CASSRDRFERELFF
TRBV9	TRBJ2-7	few	TRBD2	TGTGCCAGCTCAAGCGGGAGGGCCGTCGAGCAGTACTTC	CASSSGRAVEQYF
TRBV27	TRBJ2-1	-	-	TGTGCCAGCAGTCCTTCTCCGGGAGCGGATAATGAGCAGTTCTTC	CASSPSPGADNEQFF
TRBV18	TRBJ1-1	-	-	TGTGCCAGCTCACCGTACGGGTTCACTGAAGCTTTCTTT	CASSPYGFTEAFF
TRBV4-1	TRBJ2-3	once	-	TGCGCCAGCAGCCAAGACGGAGGGACGCAGACAGATACGCAGTATTTT	CASSQDGGTQTDTQYF
TRBV4-1	TRBJ2-5	few	TRBD2	TGCGCCAGCAGCCCTCGGGGAGCGGGAGTCGGAGAGACCCAGTACTTC	CASSPRGAGVGETQYF
TRBV13	TRBJ1-1	-	TRBD1	TGTGCCAGCAGCTTAGGTAACACAGGGGGCTACACTGAAGCTTTCTTT	CASSLGNTGGYTEAFF
TRBV3-1/TRBV3-2	TRBJ2-7	-	TRBD1	TGTGCCAGCAGTCAACTACAGGGGCTTAGAGAGCAGTACTTC	CASSQLQGLREQYF
TRBV28	TRBJ1-2	-	TRBD1	TGTGCCAGCAGTTTCCCAAGGGGGCGCGGTTATGGCTACACCTTC	CASSFPRGRGYGYTF
TRBV9	TRBJ2-7	-	-	TGTGCCAGCAGCGTAGGGGTGGGAGAGGACTACGAGCAGTACTTC	CASSVGVGEDYEQYF
TRBV27	TRBJ1-6	-	TRBD1	TGTGCCAGCAGACTAAACGACAGGGTAAGATCACCCCTCCACTTT	CASRLNDRVRSPLHF
TRBV7-9	TRBJ2-3	-	TRBD1	TGTGCCAGCAGCTTATTACAGGGGGAGGAAGATACGCAGTATTTT	CASSLLQGEEDTQYF
TRBV6-5	TRBJ2-7	-	-	TGTGCCAGCAGCCGGACTGACGGTACCTACGAGCAGTACTTC	CASSRTDGTYEQYF
TRBV6-5	TRBJ1-3	-	-	TGTGCCAGCAGTTCGACAGTGTTGAGCTACACCATATATTTT	CASSSTVLSYTIYF
TRBV7-8	TRBJ2-5	-	TRBD2	TGTGCCAGCAGCTTAACTGCGGGGGGCTCCTACTTC	CASSLTAGGSYF
TRBV5-6	TRBJ1-1	-	-	TGTGCCAGCAGCTTGAACTGGTTGGACACTGAAGCTTTCTTT	CASSLNWLDTEAFF
TRBV18	TRBJ1-6	-	-	TGTGCCAGCTCACCAGCCGCCGAGAATTCACCCCTCCACTTT	CASSPAAENSPLHF
TRBV15	TRBJ2-7	-	TRBD2	TGTGCCACCAGCAGAGTACTAGCGGGAGGCTACGAGCAGTACTTC	CATSRVLAGGYEQYF